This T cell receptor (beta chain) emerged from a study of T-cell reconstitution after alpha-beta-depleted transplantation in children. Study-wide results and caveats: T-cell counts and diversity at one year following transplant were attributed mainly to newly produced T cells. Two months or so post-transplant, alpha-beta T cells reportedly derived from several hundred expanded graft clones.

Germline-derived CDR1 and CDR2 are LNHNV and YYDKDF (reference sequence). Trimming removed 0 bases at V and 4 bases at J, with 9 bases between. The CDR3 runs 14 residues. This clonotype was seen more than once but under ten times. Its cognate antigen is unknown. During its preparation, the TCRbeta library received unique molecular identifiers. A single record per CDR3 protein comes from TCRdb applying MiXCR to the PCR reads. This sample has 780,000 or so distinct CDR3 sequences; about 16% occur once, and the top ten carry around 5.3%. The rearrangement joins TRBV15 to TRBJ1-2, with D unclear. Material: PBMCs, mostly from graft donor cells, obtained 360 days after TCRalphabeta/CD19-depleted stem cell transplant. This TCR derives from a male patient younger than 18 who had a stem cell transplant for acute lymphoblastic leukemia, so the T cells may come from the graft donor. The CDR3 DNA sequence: TGTGCCACCAGCAGAGAAGGCAGGACCTATGGCTACACCTTC. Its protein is CATSREGRTYGYTF.